This TCR beta chain was found in a study of T cells in Graves' hyperthyroidism and ophthalmopathy. About the research overall: The initial diagnosis was the point when peripheral blood was collected, ahead of any treatment. Regarding the study as a whole: Most expanded thyroid clonotypes above 0.001 also appeared in blood. Model-based prediction identified ophthalmopathy a median roughly 5.9 months prior to its onset.

The investigators amplified TCR beta CDR3 regions from RNA transcripts. HTBI primers were employed in a first-round RT-PCR of the TCR CDR3. TCRdb reanalysed the multiplex PCR reads using MiXCR and keeps one entry per CDR3 protein. The profile covers around 260,000 distinct CDR3 sequences, with 20% to 30% appearing a single time and 20% to 30% taken by the ten largest. CDR1 is LGHNT, CDR2 FRNRAP, per germline. The V end lost 1 base, the J end lost 9 bases, and 10 bases lay between the germline ends. The CDR3 sequence is 12 residues long. This clonotype was found many times. The antigen remains undetermined.

The sequence was collected from a man aged 40-55 years with Graves' hyperthyroidism that later progressed to Graves' ophthalmopathy. V usage is TRBV12-5 and J usage is TRBJ2-7; D possibly corresponds to TRBD2 (6 bases). The sample taken for sequencing was blood. CDR3 sequence reads: CASGLEEGRQYF. CDR3 in DNA: TGTGCTAGTGGTTTGGAGGAGGGCAGGCAGTACTTC.